These T cell receptor beta chains were read from a single sample in a study of vaccination and CD4 T cells after COVID-19. TCRdb reprocessed the PCR reads with MiXCR, giving one entry per CDR3 protein. The sample yields 15,000 to 20,000 distinct CDR3 sequences, just over 60% seen once. These receptors are not linked to any known antigen. Sequenced: CD4+ T cells from blood, cultured in vitro. Source of these receptors: a human donor who had recovered from COVID-19. CDR3s include the opening cysteine and the closing phenylalanine or tryptophan. The D gene is left open where the match is weak. Some rows mark clone size as missing; the rest say once, few, many or name a class of expanded clone.

-,TRBJ1-4,-,TRBV15,TGTGCCACCAGCAGAGATCTGGGGAATGAAAAACTGTTTTTT,CATSRDLGNEKLFF
-,TRBJ1-5,TRBD1,TRBV7-2,TGTGCCAGCAGCTTTTCTCGACAGGGAGGTCAGCCCCAGCATTTT,CASSFSRQGGQPQHF
-,TRBJ1-6,-,TRBV7-9,TGTGCCAGCAGCTTATGGTCAGCTTATAATTCACCCCTCCACTTT,CASSLWSAYNSPLHF
-,TRBJ1-5,-,TRBV7-2,TGTGCCAGCAGCTCTTGGACAGATCAGCCCCAGCATTTT,CASSSWTDQPQHF
-,TRBJ1-2,-,TRBV4-1,TGCGCCAGCAGCCATCCCGGGATATTTTATGGCTACACCTTC,CASSHPGIFYGYTF
few,TRBJ1-2,-,TRBV10-3,TGTGCCATCAAGGGGGGTGACTATGGCTACACCTTC,CAIKGGDYGYTF
-,TRBJ2-1,-,TRBV7-2,TGTGCCAGCAGCTTAAACAGAAACAATGAGCAGTTCTTC,CASSLNRNNEQFF
-,TRBJ2-1,TRBD2,TRBV11-3,TGTGCCAGCAGCCATCCCAAGGATGGCGGGAGCTCCTACAATGAGCAGTTCTTC,CASSHPKDGGSSYNEQFF
-,TRBJ2-2,-,TRBV30,TGTGCCTGGAGTGTTACAGGAGCCACCGAGGTGTTTTTT,CAWSVTGATEVFF
-,TRBJ1-1,-,TRBV7-3,TGTGCCAGCAGCTTAACGGGTATGGGTGGGGGCGAGCGGACTGAAGCTTTCTTT,CASSLTGMGGGERTEAFF
few,TRBJ1-5,-,TRBV6-4,TGTGCCAGCAGTGAACAGGGTAAGAGCAATCAGCCCCAGCATTTT,CASSEQGKSNQPQHF
-,TRBJ2-1,TRBD2,TRBV27,TGTGCCAGCAGTCTGTGGACTAGCGCAAACAATGAGCAGTTCTTC,CASSLWTSANNEQFF
-,TRBJ1-1,TRBD1,TRBV7-9,TGTGCCAGCAGCCCACCCACAGGGGAGAGCGCTGAAGCTTTCTTT,CASSPPTGESAEAFF
-,TRBJ2-5,-,TRBV19,TGTGCCAGTAGGATCAGCGTGGAGACCCAGTACTTC,CASRISVETQYF
-,TRBJ2-3,-,TRBV18,TGTGCCAGCTCACCACCGGAACCAGTCAGCACAGATACGCAGTATTTT,CASSPPEPVSTDTQYF
-,TRBJ2-6,-,TRBV15,TGTGCCACCCGCGAGTCGCCTTCTGGGGCCAACGTCCTGACTTTC,CATRESPSGANVLTF
-,TRBJ1-1,-,TRBV6-5,TGTGCCAGCAGTTACGGGGGGCGGATGAACACTGAAGCTTTCTTT,CASSYGGRMNTEAFF
-,TRBJ2-4,TRBD2,TRBV20-1,TGCAGTGCTAGGGGGACTAGCGGGAGCAAAAACATTCAGTACTTC,CSARGTSGSKNIQYF
-,TRBJ1-5,-,TRBV6-5,TGTGCCAGCAGTTACCGAGGGGCTCATCAGCCCCAGCATTTT,CASSYRGAHQPQHF
-,TRBJ1-5,-,TRBV2,TGTGCCAGCAGTCGGGGAAGGGAGAATCAGCCCCAGCATTTT,CASSRGRENQPQHF
-,TRBJ2-6,-,TRBV6-5,TGTGCCAGCAGTTACTCGGGACGGCGCTCTGGGGCCAACGTCCTGACTTTC,CASSYSGRRSGANVLTF
few,TRBJ2-7,TRBD1,TRBV20-1,TGCAGTGCTAGAGATCCCGGGTACAGGGGGCTGAACGAGCAGTACTTC,CSARDPGYRGLNEQYF
few,TRBJ2-3,-,TRBV2,TGTGCCAGCAGTGAAGGTCTACCCCAGACCACAGATACGCAGTATTTT,CASSEGLPQTTDTQYF
-,TRBJ2-1,-,TRBV20-1,TGCAGTGCTAGGCCACGGGTAGACTCCTACAATGAGCAGTTCTTC,CSARPRVDSYNEQFF
-,TRBJ1-6,TRBD1,TRBV28,TGTGCCAGCCGTTCGCATTGGCAGGGGGACGATTCACCCCTCCACTTT,CASRSHWQGDDSPLHF
-,TRBJ1-6,TRBD1,TRBV4-3,TGCGCCAGCAGCCAAGCACAAACAGGGGGCTATAATTCACCCCTCCACTTT,CASSQAQTGGYNSPLHF
few,TRBJ2-1,-,TRBV11-3,TGTGCCAGCAGCTTAGGTTGGGACGGGAGTGTCGATGAGCAGTTCTTC,CASSLGWDGSVDEQFF
few,TRBJ2-1,-,TRBV20-1,TGCAGTCTAGAACGAACCGGGACCTATGAGCAGTTCTTC,CSLERTGTYEQFF
-,TRBJ1-2,-,TRBV6-2/TRBV6-3,TGTGCCAGCAGTCTCGGACACTACTATGGCTACACCTTC,CASSLGHYYGYTF